This is a list of T cell receptor beta chains from one sample in a study of shared clonotypes between healthy human individuals. This table comes from immunoSEQ multiplex PCR, and its TCRdb copy is limited to in-frame clones, with some not included. The sample has almost 750,000 clones; 55% to 75% are singletons. The sequencing input was memory CD4+ T cells sorted from blood. These receptors were taken from a young woman in good health. CDR3s leave out the opening cysteine and the closing phenylalanine or tryptophan.

v_call cdr3_aa
TRBV11-1 ASSRGVNEQF
TRBV7-9 ASSLDVGLAGKETQY
TRBV5-1 ASSSDAGAGGELF
TRBV5-1 ASSAGDGSYNEQF
TRBV5-4 ASSQGGGDTEAF
TRBV27 ASRDGATTTEAF
TRBV29-1 SVEDLRGASTDTQY
TRBV7-6 ASSLASQTYNEQF
TRBV19 ASRPDFFAHEKLF
TRBV19 ASSITLPQGAPALGGYT
TRBV7-3 ASSDYGYT
TRBV25-1 ASSETTGTSTDTQY
TRBV20-1 SASSYEQY
TRBV7-2 ASSLSSIYSEQY
TRBV27 ASSLSSGFTEAF
TRBV7-8 ASSLQVSYEQY
TRBV13 ASSTPGRGSYEQY
TRBV7-2 ASRRGTSGGHEQF
TRBV6-1 ASIPLGAGTEAF
TRBV5-4 ASSLSTDYGYT
TRBV28 RTGPVYSNQPQH
TRBV4-2 ASSQTGTSGRGETQY
TRBV9 ASSVRGGAGTGELF
TRBV14 ASSLSTSGNQDTQY
TRBV5-1 ASSLAPDGNNEKLF
TRBV25-1 ASSPRQGQETQY
TRBV5-4 ASSLAGRTGELF
TRBV27 AAGAQIANGYT
TRBV28 ASSSGVNEQF
TRBV5-1 ASSVAGQFTDTQY
TRBV27 ASSLFPKTSYEQY
TRBV7-9 ASSLGGTGKAF
TRBV2 ASAERGSNYGYT
TRBV5-4 ASSLGGGTNTGELF
TRBV7-8 ASSLTRGLTEAF
TRBV6-6 ASSPGGSYEQY
TRBV28 ASSAPSITDTQY
TRBV18 ASSPGGTENTEAF
TRBV18 ASSKGALTDGYT